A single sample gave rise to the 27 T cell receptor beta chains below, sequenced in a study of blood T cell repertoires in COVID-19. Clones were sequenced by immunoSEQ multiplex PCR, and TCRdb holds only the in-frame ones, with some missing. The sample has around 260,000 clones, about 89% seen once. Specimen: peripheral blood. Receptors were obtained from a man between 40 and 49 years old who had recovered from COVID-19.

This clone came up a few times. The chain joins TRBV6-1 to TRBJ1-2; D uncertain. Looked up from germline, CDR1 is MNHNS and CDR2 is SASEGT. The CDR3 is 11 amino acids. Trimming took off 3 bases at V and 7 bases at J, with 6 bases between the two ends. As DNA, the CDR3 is TGTGCCAGCAGTGAGTGGAGTGGCTACACCTTC. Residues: CASSEWSGYTF.

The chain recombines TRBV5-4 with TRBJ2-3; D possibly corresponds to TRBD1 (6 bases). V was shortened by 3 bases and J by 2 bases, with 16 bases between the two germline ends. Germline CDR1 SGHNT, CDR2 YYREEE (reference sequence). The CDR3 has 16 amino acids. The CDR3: CASSSYRVGATDTQYF. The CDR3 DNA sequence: TGTGCCAGCAGCTCTTACAGGGTCGGGGCCACAGATACGCAGTATTTT.

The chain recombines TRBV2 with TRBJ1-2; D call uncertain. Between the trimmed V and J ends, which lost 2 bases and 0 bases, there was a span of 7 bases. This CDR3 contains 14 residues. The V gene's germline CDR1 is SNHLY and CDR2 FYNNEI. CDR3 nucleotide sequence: TGTGCCAGCAGTGAATACAGTACTAACTATGGCTACACCTTC. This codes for CASSEYSTNYGYTF.

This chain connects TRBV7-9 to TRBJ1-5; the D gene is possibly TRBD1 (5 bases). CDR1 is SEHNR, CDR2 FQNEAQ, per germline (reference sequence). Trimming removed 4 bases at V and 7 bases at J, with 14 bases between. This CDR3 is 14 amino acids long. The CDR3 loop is CASSYGGREQPQHF. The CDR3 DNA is TGTGCCAGCAGCTATGGGGGGAGGGAACAGCCCCAGCATTTT.

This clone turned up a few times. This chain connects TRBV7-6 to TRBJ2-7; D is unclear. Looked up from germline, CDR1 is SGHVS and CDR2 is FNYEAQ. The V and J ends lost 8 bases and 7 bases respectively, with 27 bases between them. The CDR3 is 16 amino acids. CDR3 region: CASAPRSQAGYGEQYF. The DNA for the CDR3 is TGTGCCAGCGCCCCTCGGTCGCAGGCAGGCTATGGGGAGCAGTACTTC.

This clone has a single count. CDR3 in DNA: TGTGCCAGCAGCTTAGTTGTCGGGGAGACCCAGTACTTC. Translated: CASSLVVGETQYF. The chain combines TRBV7-9 with TRBJ2-5, with D uncertain. The CDR3 contains 13 residues. V lost 1 base to trimming and J lost 5 bases, with 8 bases between them. CDR1 is SEHNR and CDR2 is FQNEAQ in the germline V gene (reference sequence).

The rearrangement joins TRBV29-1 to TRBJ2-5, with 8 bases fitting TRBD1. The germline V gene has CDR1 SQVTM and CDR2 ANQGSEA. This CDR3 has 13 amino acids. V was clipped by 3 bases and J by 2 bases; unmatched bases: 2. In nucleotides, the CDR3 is TGCAGCGTTGATACAGGGGGGCAAGAGACCCAGTACTTC. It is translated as CSVDTGGQETQYF.

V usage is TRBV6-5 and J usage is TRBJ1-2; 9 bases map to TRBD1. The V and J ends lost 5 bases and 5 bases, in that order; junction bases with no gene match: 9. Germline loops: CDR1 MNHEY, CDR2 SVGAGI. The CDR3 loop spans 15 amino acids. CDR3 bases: TGTGCCAGCAGTAGAGGACAGGGGTTCGGGTATGGCTACACCTTC. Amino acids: CASSRGQGFGYGYTF.

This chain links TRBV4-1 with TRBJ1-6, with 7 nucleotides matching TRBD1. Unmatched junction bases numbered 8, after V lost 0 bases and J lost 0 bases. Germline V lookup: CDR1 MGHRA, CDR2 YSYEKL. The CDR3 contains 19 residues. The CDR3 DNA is TGCGCCAGCAGCCAAGAGTTATACAGGGGAAGCTCCTATAATTCACCCCTCCACTTT. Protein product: CASSQELYRGSSYNSPLHF.

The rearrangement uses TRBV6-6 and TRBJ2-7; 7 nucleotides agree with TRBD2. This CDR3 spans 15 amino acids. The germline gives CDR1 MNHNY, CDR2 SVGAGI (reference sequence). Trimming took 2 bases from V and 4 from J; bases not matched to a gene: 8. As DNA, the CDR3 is TGTGCCAGCAGTTACGAGGGCAGGGAGGGGTACGAGCAGTACTTC. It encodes CASSYEGREGYEQYF.

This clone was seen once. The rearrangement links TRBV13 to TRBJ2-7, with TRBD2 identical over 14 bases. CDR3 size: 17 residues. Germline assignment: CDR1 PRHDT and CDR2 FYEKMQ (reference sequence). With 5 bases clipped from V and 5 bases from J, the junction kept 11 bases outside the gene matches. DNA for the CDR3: TGTGCCAGCAGCCCCGGACTAGCGGGGGGCTGGGAGGACGAGCAGTACTTC. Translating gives CASSPGLAGGWEDEQYF.

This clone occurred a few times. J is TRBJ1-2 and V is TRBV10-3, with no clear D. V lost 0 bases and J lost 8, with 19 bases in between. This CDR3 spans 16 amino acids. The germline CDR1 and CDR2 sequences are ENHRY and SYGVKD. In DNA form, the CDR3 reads TGTGCCATCAGTGAGTCTCCGACCCCGGGATGGCGGGGCTACACCTTC. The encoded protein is CAISESPTPGWRGYTF.

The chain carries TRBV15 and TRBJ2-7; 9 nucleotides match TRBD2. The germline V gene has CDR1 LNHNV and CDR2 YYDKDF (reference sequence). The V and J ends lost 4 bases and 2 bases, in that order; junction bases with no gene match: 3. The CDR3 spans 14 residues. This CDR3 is CATSTAGGTYEQYF. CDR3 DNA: TGTGCCACCAGCACAGCGGGGGGAACCTACGAGCAGTACTTC.

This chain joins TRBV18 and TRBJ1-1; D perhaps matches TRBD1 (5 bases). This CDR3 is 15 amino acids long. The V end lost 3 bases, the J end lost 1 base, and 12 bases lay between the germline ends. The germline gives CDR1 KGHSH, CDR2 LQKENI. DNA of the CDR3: TGTGCCAGCTCACCCCTCGGAGGGGAGAACACTGAAGCTTTCTTT. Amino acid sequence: CASSPLGGENTEAFF.

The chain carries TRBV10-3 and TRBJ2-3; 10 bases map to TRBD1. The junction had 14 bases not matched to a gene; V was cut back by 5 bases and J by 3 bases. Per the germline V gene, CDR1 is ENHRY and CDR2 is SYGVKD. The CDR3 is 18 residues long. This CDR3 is CAISNPNNGTGATDTQYF. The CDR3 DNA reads TGTGCCATCAGTAACCCTAATAATGGGACAGGGGCGACAGATACGCAGTATTTT.

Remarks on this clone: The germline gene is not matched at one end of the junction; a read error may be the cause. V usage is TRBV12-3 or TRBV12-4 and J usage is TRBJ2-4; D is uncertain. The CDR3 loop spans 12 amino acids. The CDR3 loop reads CASSLAKNIQYF. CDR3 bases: TGTGCCAGCAGTCTAGCCAAAAACATTCAGTACTTC.

The CDR3 reads CASSDYTSGRFHEQYF. Written as DNA, the CDR3 is TGTGCCAGCAGTGATTATACTAGCGGGAGGTTCCACGAGCAGTACTTC. The chain recombines TRBV2 with TRBJ2-7, with 12 bases identical to TRBD2. Germline values: CDR1 SNHLY, CDR2 FYNNEI. J lost 5 bases, V lost 3 bases, and 8 bases had no gene match. The CDR3 consists of 16 residues.

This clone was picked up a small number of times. CDR3 bases: TGTGCCAGCAGTTACTCAGCCGGGGGAACCTACGAGCAGTACTTC. It translates to CASSYSAGGTYEQYF. The V call is TRBV6-2 or TRBV6-3, the J call TRBJ2-7; TRBD2 might be the D (6 bases). Germline V CDR1 and CDR2: MNHEY, SVGEGT. The CDR3 totals 15 residues. Trimming took 0 bases from V and 2 from J, leaving 11 bases between them.

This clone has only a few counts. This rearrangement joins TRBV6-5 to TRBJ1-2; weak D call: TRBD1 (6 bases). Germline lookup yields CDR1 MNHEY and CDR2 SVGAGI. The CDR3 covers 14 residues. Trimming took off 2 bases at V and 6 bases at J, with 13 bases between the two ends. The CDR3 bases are TGTGCCAGCAGTTACGTTCCCAGGGGAGATGGCTACACCTTC. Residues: CASSYVPRGDGYTF.

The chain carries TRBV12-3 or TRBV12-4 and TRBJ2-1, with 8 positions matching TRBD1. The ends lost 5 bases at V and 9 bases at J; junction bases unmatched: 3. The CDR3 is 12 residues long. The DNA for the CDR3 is TGTGCCAGCAGTCCAGGGGGCTTTGAGCAGTTCTTC. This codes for CASSPGGFEQFF.

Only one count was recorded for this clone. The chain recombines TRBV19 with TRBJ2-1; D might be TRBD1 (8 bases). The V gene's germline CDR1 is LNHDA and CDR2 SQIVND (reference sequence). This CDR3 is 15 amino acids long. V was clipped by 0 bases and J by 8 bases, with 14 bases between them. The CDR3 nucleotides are TGTGCCAGTAGTATAGATCAGGGGGCGGGGGATGAGCAGTTCTTC. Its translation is CASSIDQGAGDEQFF.

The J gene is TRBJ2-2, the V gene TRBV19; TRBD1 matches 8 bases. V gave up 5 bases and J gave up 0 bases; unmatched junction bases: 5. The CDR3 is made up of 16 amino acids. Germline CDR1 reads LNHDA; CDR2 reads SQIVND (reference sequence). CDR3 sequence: CASSPQGASNTGELFF. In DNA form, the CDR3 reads TGTGCCAGTAGTCCCCAGGGGGCTTCGAACACCGGGGAGCTGTTTTTT.

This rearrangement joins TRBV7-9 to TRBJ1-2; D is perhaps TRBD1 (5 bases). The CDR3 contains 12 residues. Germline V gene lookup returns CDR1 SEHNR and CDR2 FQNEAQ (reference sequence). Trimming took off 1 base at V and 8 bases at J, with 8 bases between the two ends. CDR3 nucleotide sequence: TGTGCCAGCAGCTTAGGGCAGGGCGGCTACACCTTC. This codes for CASSLGQGGYTF.

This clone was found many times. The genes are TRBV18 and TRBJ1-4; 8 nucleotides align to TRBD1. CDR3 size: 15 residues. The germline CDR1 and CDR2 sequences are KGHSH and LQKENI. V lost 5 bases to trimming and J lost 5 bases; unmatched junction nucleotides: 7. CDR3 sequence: CASSETGTGNEKLFF. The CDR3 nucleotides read TGTGCCAGCTCAGAGACCGGGACAGGAAATGAAAAACTGTTTTTT.

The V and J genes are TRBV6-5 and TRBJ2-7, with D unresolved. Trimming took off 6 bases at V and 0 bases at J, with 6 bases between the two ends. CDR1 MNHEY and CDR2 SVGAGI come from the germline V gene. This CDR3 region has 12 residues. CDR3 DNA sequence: TGTGCCAGCAGGAAGAGCTCCTACGAGCAGTACTTC. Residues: CASRKSSYEQYF.

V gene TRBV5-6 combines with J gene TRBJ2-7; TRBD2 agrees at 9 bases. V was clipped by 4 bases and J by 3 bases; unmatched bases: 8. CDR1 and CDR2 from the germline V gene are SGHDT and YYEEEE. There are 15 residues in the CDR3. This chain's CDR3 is CASSPLAGKNYEQYF. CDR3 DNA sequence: TGTGCCAGCAGCCCCCTAGCGGGGAAGAACTACGAGCAGTACTTC.

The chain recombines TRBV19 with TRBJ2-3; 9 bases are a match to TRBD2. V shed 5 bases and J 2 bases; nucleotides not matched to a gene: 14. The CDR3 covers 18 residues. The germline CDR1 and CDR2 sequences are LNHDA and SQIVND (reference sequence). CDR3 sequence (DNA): TGTGCCAGTAGTCTCCAAACCATCAGCGGGAGGCCCACAGATACGCAGTATTTT. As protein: CASSLQTISGRPTDTQYF.